Following are 10 T cell receptor beta chains from one sample sequenced in a study of cytomegalovirus exposure and HLA in healthy donors (dated by TCRdb to the late 2010s). The method was the immunoSEQ multiplex PCR assay. The multiplex PCR relied on a mix of 60 forward primers for TCR Vbeta segments and 13 reverse primers for TCR Jbeta segments. The source is immuneACCESS, and TCRdb retained only in-frame sequences with V and J called. Part of the clones is not carried over; for the studies checked, unresolved V genes explain less than half of this, and the remainder is unexplained. The sample table holds 140,000 to 150,000 clones, of which 84% were seen once. The biggest ten clones account for over 2% of the sample. The specimen was PBMCs. These TCRs come from a boy aged 2 to 10 in good health and CMV-seronegative.

This chain joins TRBV5-1 and TRBJ2-7, with TRBD1 matching 7 bases. The germline CDR1 and CDR2 sequences are SGHRS and YFSETQ. The length of the CDR3 is 15 residues. The ends lost 4 bases at V and 2 bases at J; junction bases unmatched: 9. The CDR3: CASSPEDRSPYEQYF. Here the CDR3 DNA reads TGCGCCAGCAGCCCGGAGGACAGGTCGCCCTACGAGCAGTACTTC.

The J gene is TRBJ2-4, the V gene TRBV7-9, with a tentative D call TRBD1 (6 bases). The CDR3 length is 19 residues. Germline V gene lookup returns CDR1 SEHNR and CDR2 FQNEAQ (reference sequence). Trimming took off 4 bases at V and 0 bases at J, with 22 bases between the two ends. CDR3 in amino acids: CASSYSGTFDRIAKNIQYF. CDR3 DNA sequence: TGTGCCAGCAGCTACTCCGGGACATTCGACCGGATAGCCAAAAACATTCAGTACTTC. Supplemented by reference TRBV7-9 and TRBJ2-4, the full variable domain reads DTGVSQNPRHKITKRGQNVTFRCDPISEHNRLYWYRQTLGQGPEFLTYFQNEAQLEKSRLLSDRFSAERPKGSFSTLEIQRTEQGDSAMYLCASSYSGTFDRIAKNIQYFGAGTRLSVL.

This clone has a handful of counts. The CDR3 loop reads CSVGGLADYEQYF. Here the CDR3 DNA reads TGCAGCGTCGGAGGACTAGCGGATTACGAGCAGTACTTC. This rearrangement joins TRBV29-1 to TRBJ2-7; 10 positions match TRBD2. Per the germline V gene, CDR1 is SQVTM and CDR2 is ANQGSEA. The CDR3 is 13 residues long. The V gene end was trimmed by 6 bases and the J gene end by 4 bases; junction bases not matched to a gene: 6.

V is TRBV6-6 and J is TRBJ2-7, with TRBD1 as a possible D gene (6 bases). The CDR3 consists of 15 residues. The germline V and J ends were trimmed by 7 bases and 1 base, with 17 bases remaining between them. Germline lookup yields CDR1 MNHNY and CDR2 SVGAGI (reference sequence). CDR3 protein: CASTYWTEDSYEQYF. The CDR3, as DNA: TGTGCCAGCACCTATTGGACAGAAGATTCCTACGAGCAGTACTTC.

The chain carries TRBV7-2 and TRBJ2-1, with D possibly matching TRBD2 (6 bases). The CDR3 sequence is 13 residues long. V gave up 5 bases and J gave up 7 bases, with 12 bases separating them. Germline CDR1 reads SGHTA; CDR2 reads FQGNSA. CDR3 region: CASSAGPANEQFF. In DNA form, the CDR3 reads TGTGCCAGCAGCGCGGGGCCAGCGAATGAGCAGTTCTTC.

CDR3 DNA sequence: TGTGCCAGCAGCGTAGGAACAGGGTCTAGTTCACCCCTCCACTTT. Its protein product is CASSVGTGSSSPLHF. The gene calls are TRBV9 and TRBJ1-6, with D maybe TRBD1 (6 bases). CDR1 and CDR2 from the germline V gene are SGDLS and YYNGEE. V gave up 0 bases and J gave up 9 bases, with 13 bases separating them. This CDR3 spans 15 amino acids. Full variable domain (outside the CDR3, taken from reference TRBV9 and TRBJ1-6): DSGVTQTPKHLITATGQRVTLRCSPRSGDLSVYWYQQSLDQGLQFLIQYYNGEERAKGNILERFSAQQFPDLHSELNLSSLELGDSALYFCASSVGTGSSSPLHFGNGTRLTVT.

This clone came up a few times. The rearrangement links TRBV11-3 to TRBJ2-2; a possible D gene is TRBD1 (8 bases). Per the germline V gene, CDR1 is SGHNT and CDR2 is YENEEA. Between the trimmed V and J ends, which lost 6 bases and 6 bases, there was a span of 17 bases. There are 15 residues in the CDR3. The DNA of the CDR3 is TGTGCCAGCAGACGAGGACAGGGAGGGGCCGGGGAGCTGTTTTTT. It is translated as CASRRGQGGAGELFF.

The V and J genes are TRBV19 and TRBJ2-4; 8 bases are shared with TRBD1. With V trimmed by 1 base and J by 0 bases, 2 bases remained unmatched. This CDR3 region has 16 residues. CDR1 and CDR2 (germline): LNHDA, SQIVND (reference sequence). The CDR3 DNA is TGTGCCAGTAGTATAGTCGACAGGGGAGCCAAAAACATTCAGTACTTC. Translating gives CASSIVDRGAKNIQYF.

This chain connects TRBV5-1 to TRBJ1-6, with 7 bases matching TRBD1. Germline CDR1 reads SGHRS; CDR2 reads YFSETQ. The CDR3 runs to 16 residues. J gave up 0 bases and V 4 bases, and 4 bases lay outside the gene matches. The CDR3 reads CASSVGQSSYNSPLHF. DNA for the CDR3: TGCGCCAGCAGCGTGGGACAGAGCTCCTATAATTCACCCCTCCACTTT.

The CDR3 DNA reads as TGCGCCAGCAGCCCGGGACTAGCGGGGTCGCGAGAGACCCAGTACTTC. Translated: CASSPGLAGSRETQYF. The rearrangement uses TRBV5-1 and TRBJ2-5; 13 positions match TRBD2. The CDR3 runs to 16 residues. The germline gives CDR1 SGHRS, CDR2 YFSETQ. The junction had 7 bases not matched to a gene; V was cut back by 4 bases and J by 4 bases.